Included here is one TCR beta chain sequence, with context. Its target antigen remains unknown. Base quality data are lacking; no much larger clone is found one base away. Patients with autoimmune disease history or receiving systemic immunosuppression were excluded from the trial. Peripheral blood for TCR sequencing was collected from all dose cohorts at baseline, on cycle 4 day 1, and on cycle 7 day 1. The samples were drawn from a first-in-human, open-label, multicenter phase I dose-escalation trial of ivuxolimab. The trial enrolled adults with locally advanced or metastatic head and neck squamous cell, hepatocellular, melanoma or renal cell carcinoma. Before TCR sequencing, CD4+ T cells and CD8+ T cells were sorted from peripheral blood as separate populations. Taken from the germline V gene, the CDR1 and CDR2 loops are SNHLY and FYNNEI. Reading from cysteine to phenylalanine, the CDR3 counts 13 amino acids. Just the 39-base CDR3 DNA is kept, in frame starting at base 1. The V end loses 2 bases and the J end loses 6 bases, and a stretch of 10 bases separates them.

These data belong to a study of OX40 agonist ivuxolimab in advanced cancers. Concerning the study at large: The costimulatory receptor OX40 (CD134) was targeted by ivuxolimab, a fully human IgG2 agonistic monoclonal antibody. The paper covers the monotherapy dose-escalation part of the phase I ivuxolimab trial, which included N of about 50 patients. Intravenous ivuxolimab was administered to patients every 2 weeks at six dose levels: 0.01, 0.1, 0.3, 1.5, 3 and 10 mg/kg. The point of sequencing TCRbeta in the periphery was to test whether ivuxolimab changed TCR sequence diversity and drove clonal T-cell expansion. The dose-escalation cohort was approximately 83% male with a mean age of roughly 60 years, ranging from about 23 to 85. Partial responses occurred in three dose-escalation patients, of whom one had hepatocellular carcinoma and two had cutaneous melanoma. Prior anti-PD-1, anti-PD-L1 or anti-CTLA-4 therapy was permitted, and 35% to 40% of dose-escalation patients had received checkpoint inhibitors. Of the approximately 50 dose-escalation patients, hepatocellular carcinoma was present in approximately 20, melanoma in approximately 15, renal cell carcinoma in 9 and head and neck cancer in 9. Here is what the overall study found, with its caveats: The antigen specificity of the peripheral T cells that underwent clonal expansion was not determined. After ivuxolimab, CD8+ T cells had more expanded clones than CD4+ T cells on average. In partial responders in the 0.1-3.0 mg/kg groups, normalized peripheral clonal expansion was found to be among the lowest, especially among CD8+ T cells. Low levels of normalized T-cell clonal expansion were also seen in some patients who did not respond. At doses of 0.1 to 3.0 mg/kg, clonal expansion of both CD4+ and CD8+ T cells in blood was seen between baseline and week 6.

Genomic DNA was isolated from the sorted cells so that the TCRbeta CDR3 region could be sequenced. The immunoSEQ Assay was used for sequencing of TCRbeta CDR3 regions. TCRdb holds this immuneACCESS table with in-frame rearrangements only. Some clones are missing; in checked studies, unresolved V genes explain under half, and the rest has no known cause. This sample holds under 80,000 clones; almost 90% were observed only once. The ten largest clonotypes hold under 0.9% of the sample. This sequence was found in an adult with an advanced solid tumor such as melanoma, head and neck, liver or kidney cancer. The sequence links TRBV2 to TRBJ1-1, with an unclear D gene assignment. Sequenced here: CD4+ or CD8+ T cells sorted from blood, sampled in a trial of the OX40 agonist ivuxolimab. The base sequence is TGTGCCAGCAGTGAACTTCGAGGGTCTGAAGCTTTCTTT. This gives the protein CASSELRGSEAFF.